These 4 T cell receptor beta chains were all obtained from the same sample, sequenced in a study of cytomegalovirus exposure and HLA in healthy donors. Vbeta (60) and Jbeta (13) primers were used in the PCR. TCRdb's copy holds only in-frame clones and misses some; the assay was immunoSEQ multiplex PCR. This table has more than 100,000 clones, over 70% appearing once. Specimen: PBMCs. The receptor set was obtained from a female donor in good health and CMV-seropositive.

The J gene is TRBJ2-7, the V gene TRBV19; D possibly corresponds to TRBD2 (5 bases). The CDR3 has 13 amino acids. V lost 2 bases and J lost 5, with 10 bases in between. The germline CDR1 and CDR2 sequences are LNHDA and SQIVND (reference sequence). CDR3 loop: CASSIRGTDEQYF. The CDR3 DNA is TGTGCCAGTAGTATACGGGGAACGGACGAGCAGTACTTC.

The gene calls are TRBV28 and TRBJ2-7; 10 positions match TRBD2. From germline, CDR1 is MDHEN and CDR2 SYDVKM. CDR3 length equals 13 residues. The junction had 3 bases not matched to a gene; V was cut back by 7 bases and J by 3 bases. This chain's CDR3 is CASTSGGGYEQYF. CDR3 in DNA: TGTGCCAGCACGAGCGGGGGGGGCTACGAGCAGTACTTC.

The chain uses TRBV6-1 and TRBJ2-3; 9 bases match TRBD2. This CDR3 is built from 17 residues. Germline V gene data show CDR1 as MNHNS and CDR2 as SASEGT. Losses at the gene ends were 1 base for V and 7 bases for J; bases not matched to a gene: 12. The CDR3 coding sequence is TGTGCCAGCAGTGAAGATGGGCGGGGGGGCATGTCGAATACGCAGTATTTT. It yields the protein CASSEDGRGGMSNTQYF.

The rearrangement joins TRBV27 to TRBJ1-2; TRBD1 agrees at 7 bases. Germline CDR1 is MNHEY and CDR2 is SMNVEV (reference sequence). V shed 5 bases and J 4 bases; nucleotides not matched to a gene: 4. This CDR3 region has 13 residues. Written as DNA, the CDR3 is TGTGCCAGCAGTCTGACAGGGCTCTATGGCTACACCTTC. This encodes CASSLTGLYGYTF.